The present T cell receptor beta chain was sequenced within a study of blood T cell repertoires in COVID-19. Assay used: immunoSEQ multiplex PCR; TCRdb lists only in-frame clones, some missing. The sample consists of around 320,000 clones, almost 90% of them appearing once. The V gene's germline CDR1 is LNHDA and CDR2 SQIVND (reference sequence). CDR3 length equals 14 residues. V lost 6 bases, J lost 5 bases, and 8 bases stayed unmatched. Sequenced material: PBMCs or T cells enriched from blood (not recorded which). The origin of this receptor is a young woman with acute COVID-19. This chain uses TRBV19 with TRBJ2-3; 7 bases match TRBD2. CDR3 sequence reads: CASRSPASGDTQYF. The CDR3 bases are TGTGCCAGTAGATCCCCGGCTAGCGGAGATACGCAGTATTTT.